Listed here is a single TCR beta chain. One entry per CDR3 protein results from TCRdb running MiXCR on the RACE reads. The sample has approximately 120,000 distinct CDR3 sequences, 9.2% seen once. Time point meaning: patch test 2, 6 weeks after DPC sensitization. Sample treatment: therapeutic diphenylcyclopropenone sensitization with weekly scalp DPC. Participating donors were patients with alopecia, aged 18 to 70 years, considered appropriate candidates for DPC. The sample originates from a study of human T cells and chemical hapten exposure. Trimming left V 3 bases short and J 4 bases short, with 9 bases between. The length of the CDR3 is 13 residues.

The chain carries TRBV12-3 or TRBV12-4 and TRBJ1-2; D not certain. The sample in question was whole blood, obtained in connection with sensitization to the hapten diphenylcyclopropenone (DPC). This sequence was found in a woman between 35 and 50 years old with alopecia areata. Some clones in this sample may be carry-over from other donors' samples. The CDR3 spells CASSFMGPYGYTF. The CDR3 coding sequence is TGTGCCAGCAGTTTCATGGGTCCCTATGGCTACACCTTC.